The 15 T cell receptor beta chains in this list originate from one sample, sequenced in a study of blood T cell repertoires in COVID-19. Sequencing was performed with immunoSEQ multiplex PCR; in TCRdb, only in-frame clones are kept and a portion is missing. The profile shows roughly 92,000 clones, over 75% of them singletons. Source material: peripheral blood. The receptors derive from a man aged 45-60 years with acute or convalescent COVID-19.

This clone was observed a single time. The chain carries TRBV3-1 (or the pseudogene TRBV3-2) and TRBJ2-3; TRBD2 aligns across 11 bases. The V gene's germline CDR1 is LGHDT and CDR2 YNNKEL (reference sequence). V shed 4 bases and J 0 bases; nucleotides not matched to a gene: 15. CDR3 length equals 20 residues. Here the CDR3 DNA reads TGTGCCAGCAGCCTACTAGCGGGGGAGGACCGCCTTTATAGCACAGATACGCAGTATTTT. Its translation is CASSLLAGEDRLYSTDTQYF.

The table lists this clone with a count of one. CDR3 protein: CASSIGRERNTDTQYF. The CDR3 DNA reads as TGTGCCAGTAGTATAGGCCGGGAGCGAAACACAGATACGCAGTATTTT. The chain uses TRBV19 and TRBJ2-3, with D perhaps TRBD2 (6 bases). The CDR3 length is 16 residues. V was shortened by 1 base and J by 2 bases, with 13 bases between the two germline ends. Germline values: CDR1 LNHDA, CDR2 SQIVND (reference sequence). Supplemented by reference TRBV19 and TRBJ2-3, the full variable domain reads DGGITQSPKYLFRKEGQNVTLSCEQNLNHDAMYWYRQDPGQGLRLIYYSQIVNDFQKGDIAEGYSVSREKKESFPLTVTSAQKNPTAFYLCASSIGRERNTDTQYFGPGTRLTVL.

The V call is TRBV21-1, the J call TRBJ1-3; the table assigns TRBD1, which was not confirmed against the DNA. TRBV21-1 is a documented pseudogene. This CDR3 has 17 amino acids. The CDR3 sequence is CASSKEKLTGPGGTIYF. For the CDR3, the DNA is TGTGCCAGCAGCAAAGAAAAGTTAACAGGGCCAGGGGGGACCATATATTTT.

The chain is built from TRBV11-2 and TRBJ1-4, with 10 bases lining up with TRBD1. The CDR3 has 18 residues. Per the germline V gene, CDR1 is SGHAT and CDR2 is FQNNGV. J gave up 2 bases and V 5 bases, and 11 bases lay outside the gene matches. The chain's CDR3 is CASSAGQGFVSTNEKLFF. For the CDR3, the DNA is TGTGCCAGCAGCGCGGGACAGGGGTTTGTTAGTACTAATGAAAAACTGTTTTTT.

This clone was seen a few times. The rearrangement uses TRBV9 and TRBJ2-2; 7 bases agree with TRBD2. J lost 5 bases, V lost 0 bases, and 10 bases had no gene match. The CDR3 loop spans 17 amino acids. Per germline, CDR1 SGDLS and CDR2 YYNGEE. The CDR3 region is CASSVDIGGGWTGELFF. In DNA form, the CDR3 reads TGTGCCAGCAGCGTAGATATCGGGGGAGGGTGGACCGGGGAGCTGTTTTTT.

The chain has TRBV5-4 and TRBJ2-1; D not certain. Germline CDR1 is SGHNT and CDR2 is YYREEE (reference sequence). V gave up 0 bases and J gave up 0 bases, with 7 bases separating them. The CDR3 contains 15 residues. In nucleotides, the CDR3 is TGTGCCAGCAGCTTGGAGAGGAGCTCCTACAATGAGCAGTTCTTC. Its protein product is CASSLERSSYNEQFF. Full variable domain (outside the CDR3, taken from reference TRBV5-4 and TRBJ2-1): ETGVTQSPTHLIKTRGQQVTLRCSSQSGHNTVSWYQQALGQGPQFIFQYYREEENGRGNFPPRFSGLQFPNYSSELNVNALELDDSALYLCASSLERSSYNEQFFGPGTRLTVL.

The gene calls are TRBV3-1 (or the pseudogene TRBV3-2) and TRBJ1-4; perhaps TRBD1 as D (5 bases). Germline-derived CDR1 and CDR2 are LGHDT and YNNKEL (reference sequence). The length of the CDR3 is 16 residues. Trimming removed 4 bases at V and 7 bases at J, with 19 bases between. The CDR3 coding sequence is TGTGCCAGCAGCCCCCGGGGGTTAGGTTTCGGTGAAAAACTGTTTTTT. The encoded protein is CASSPRGLGFGEKLFF.

The CDR3 coding sequence is TGTGCCAGCAGCTTAGGATGGGGGGGCACTGAAGCTTTCTTT. It translates to CASSLGWGGTEAFF. This chain joins TRBV7-9 and TRBJ1-1; TRBD1 might be the D (5 bases). Germline V gene sequence: CDR1 SEHNR, CDR2 FQNEAQ (reference sequence). This CDR3 is 14 amino acids long. Trimming left V 1 base short and J 4 bases short, with 10 bases between.

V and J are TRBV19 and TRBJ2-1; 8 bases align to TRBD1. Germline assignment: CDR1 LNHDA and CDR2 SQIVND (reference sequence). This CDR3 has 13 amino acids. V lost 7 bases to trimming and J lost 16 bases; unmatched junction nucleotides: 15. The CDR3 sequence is CASTLAHGQGIFF. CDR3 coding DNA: TGTGCCAGTACCCTCGCCCACGGACAGGGAATATTCTTC. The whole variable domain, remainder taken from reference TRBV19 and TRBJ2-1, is DGGITQSPKYLFRKEGQNVTLSCEQNLNHDAMYWYRQDPGQGLRLIYYSQIVNDFQKGDIAEGYSVSREKKESFPLTVTSAQKNPTAFYLCASTLAHGQGIFFGPGTRLTVL.

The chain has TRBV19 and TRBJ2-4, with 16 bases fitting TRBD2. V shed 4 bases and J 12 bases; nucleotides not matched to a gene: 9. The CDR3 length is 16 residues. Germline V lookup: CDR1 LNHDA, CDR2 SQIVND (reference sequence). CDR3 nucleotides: TGTGCCAGTAGTACCTCGGGACTAGCGGGAGGGCTGGGTCAGTACTTC. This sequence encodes CASSTSGLAGGLGQYF.

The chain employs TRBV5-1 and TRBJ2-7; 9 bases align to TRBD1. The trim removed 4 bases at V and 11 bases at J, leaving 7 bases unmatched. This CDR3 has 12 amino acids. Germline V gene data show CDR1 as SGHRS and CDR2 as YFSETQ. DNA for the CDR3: TGCGCCAGCAGCCCGGGACAGGGTCAGGAGTACTTC. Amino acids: CASSPGQGQEYF.

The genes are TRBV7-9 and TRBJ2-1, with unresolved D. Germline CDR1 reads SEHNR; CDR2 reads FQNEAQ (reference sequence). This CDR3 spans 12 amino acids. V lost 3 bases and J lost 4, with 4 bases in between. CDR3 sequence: CASSFGYNEQFF. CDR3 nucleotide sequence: TGTGCCAGCAGCTTCGGTTACAATGAGCAGTTCTTC.

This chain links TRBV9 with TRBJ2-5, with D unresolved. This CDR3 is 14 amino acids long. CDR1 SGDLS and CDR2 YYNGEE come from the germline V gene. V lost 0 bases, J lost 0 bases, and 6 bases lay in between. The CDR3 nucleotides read TGTGCCAGCAGCGTAGACGCAGACCAAGAGACCCAGTACTTC. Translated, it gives CASSVDADQETQYF.

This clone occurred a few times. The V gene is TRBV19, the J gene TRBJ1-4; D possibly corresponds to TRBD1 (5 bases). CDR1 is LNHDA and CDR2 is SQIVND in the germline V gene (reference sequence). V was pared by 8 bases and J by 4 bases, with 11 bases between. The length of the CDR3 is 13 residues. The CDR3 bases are TGTGCCAGTGCCGACAGATTTAATGAAAAACTGTTTTTT. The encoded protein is CASADRFNEKLFF.

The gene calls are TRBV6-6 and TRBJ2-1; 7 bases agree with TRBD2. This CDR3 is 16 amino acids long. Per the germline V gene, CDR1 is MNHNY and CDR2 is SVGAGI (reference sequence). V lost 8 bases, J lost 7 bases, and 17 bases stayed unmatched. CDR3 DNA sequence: TGTGCCAGCGGAGTGCCATCCGAGGGGCGGGGGAATGAGCAGTTCTTC. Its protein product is CASGVPSEGRGNEQFF.